The subject of this entry is one T cell receptor (beta chain). Treatment of the sample: over 15 received Ad26.COV2.S at low or high dose, single or two shots; roughly five received placebo; per-sample allocation not given. Samples analyzed were those drawn on day 63 after the first vaccine or placebo injection. The donor was a Boston adult aged 18-55 years. This sample was taken from a study of Ad26.COV2.S vaccination and SARS-CoV-2 variants. Assay used: immunoSEQ multiplex PCR; TCRdb lists only in-frame clones, some missing. The data hold about 440,000 clones, with around nine tenths observed a single time. Germline lookup yields CDR1 MNHEY and CDR2 SMNVEV (reference sequence). Trimming removed 5 bases from V and 4 bases from J, with 20 bases in between. The CDR3 consists of 16 residues.

The source was peripheral blood, collected in a trial of Ad26.COV2.S vaccine versus placebo. This TCR was sampled from a person aged 18-60 years who received the Ad26.COV2.S COVID-19 vaccine or a placebo. The V call is TRBV27, the J call TRBJ1-1, with D uncertain. DNA for the CDR3: TGTGCCAGCAGTCCTCTCTTAACATCGACGATCACTGAAGCTTTCTTT. Protein product: CASSPLLTSTITEAFF.